The rows below give T cell receptor beta chains drawn from one sample of a study of shared clonotypes between healthy human individuals. Sequencing used immunoSEQ multiplex PCR; TCRdb keeps in-frame clones, though not all of them. Here the sample spans over 2 million clones, about 95% being singletons. The sequenced sample consisted of naive CD8+ T cells sorted from blood. The source of these receptors is a man between 18 and 35 years old in good health. The CDR3 runs from the conserved cysteine through the conserved F or W. A D gene is named only where the DNA matches it firmly. Expanded clones get a size class; other rows say once, few or many, or leave the size out.

d_call,v_call,clone_size,j_call,cdr3_aa,cdr3_nt
NA,TRBV6-6,NA,TRBJ2-1,CASTPADYGPNEQFF,TGTGCCAGCACCCCCGCGGACTACGGACCCAATGAGCAGTTCTTC
TRBD1,TRBV7-9,NA,TRBJ1-1,CASSARQGVNTEAFF,TGTGCCAGCAGCGCTAGACAGGGGGTGAACACTGAAGCTTTCTTT
NA,TRBV9,NA,TRBJ2-1,CASSVGGAIGNEQFF,TGTGCCAGCAGCGTAGGCGGGGCTATCGGCAATGAGCAGTTCTTC
NA,TRBV28,once,TRBJ2-2,CASSLRENTGELFF,TGTGCCAGCAGTCTAAGGGAGAACACCGGGGAGCTGTTTTTT
NA,TRBV11-1,NA,TRBJ2-1,CASSSRYNEQFF,TGTGCCAGCAGCTCCCGGTACAATGAGCAGTTCTTC
NA,TRBV6-1,NA,TRBJ2-7,CASSEWGQPYEQYF,TGTGCCAGCAGTGAATGGGGACAACCCTACGAGCAGTACTTC
TRBD1,TRBV5-1,NA,TRBJ1-2,CASSEDRSYGHTF,TGCGCCAGCAGTGAGGACAGGAGCTATGGCCACACCTTC
NA,TRBV27,NA,TRBJ1-5,CASSFPGSNQPQHF,TGTGCCAGCAGTTTCCCGGGGAGCAATCAGCCCCAGCATTTT
NA,TRBV5-1,NA,TRBJ2-2,CASSLGSSTGELFF,TGCGCCAGCAGCCTGGGCTCTTCCACCGGGGAGCTGTTTTTT
NA,TRBV14,NA,TRBJ2-1,CASSQTFGLSSYNEQFF,TGTGCCAGCAGCCAGACTTTTGGCCTTAGCTCCTACAATGAGCAGTTCTTC
NA,TRBV7-9,NA,TRBJ2-3,CASSLGDWLSYF,TGTGCCAGCAGCTTAGGTGACTGGTTGTCGTATTTT
NA,TRBV7-9,NA,TRBJ1-2,CASSLVGSLNYGYTF,TGTGCCAGCAGCTTAGTGGGCAGCCTTAACTATGGCTACACCTTC
NA,TRBV9,once,TRBJ2-3,CASSVGWGSTDTQYF,TGTGCCAGCAGCGTAGGGTGGGGATCCACAGATACGCAGTATTTT
NA,TRBV10-3,once,TRBJ1-1,CAISIGQGYTEAFF,TGTGCCATCAGTATCGGCCAGGGGTACACTGAAGCTTTCTTT
TRBD2,TRBV4-3,NA,TRBJ2-3,CASSPSWGLADSTDTQYF,TGCGCCAGCAGCCCCTCCTGGGGACTAGCGGACAGCACAGATACGCAGTATTTT
TRBD1,TRBV9,few,TRBJ2-7,CASSVGSGGYEQYF,TGTGCCAGCAGCGTAGGATCAGGGGGCTACGAGCAGTACTTC
NA,TRBV27,NA,TRBJ2-2,CASSPSPGTGLKTGELFF,TGTGCCAGCAGTCCATCCCCGGGGACTGGGCTCAAAACCGGGGAGCTGTTTTTT
NA,TRBV7-8,NA,TRBJ2-7,CASSWEVGTVAYEQYF,TGTGCCAGCAGCTGGGAGGTCGGGACAGTGGCCTACGAGCAGTACTTC
NA,TRBV28,NA,TRBJ1-1,CASRDQGRTEAFF,TGTGCCAGCAGGGACCAGGGGCGCACTGAAGCTTTCTTT
TRBD2,TRBV11-2,NA,TRBJ2-1,CASSLELAGEDEQFF,TGTGCCAGCAGCTTAGAACTAGCGGGAGAGGATGAGCAGTTCTTC
TRBD1,TRBV5-6,NA,TRBJ1-2,CASSNGQGADYGYTF,TGTGCCAGCAGCAACGGACAGGGGGCGGATTATGGCTACACCTTC
NA,TRBV9,few,TRBJ2-7,CASSVVPGYEQYF,TGTGCCAGCAGCGTAGTCCCGGGCTACGAGCAGTACTTC
NA,TRBV4-1,NA,TRBJ2-3,CASSQVVGGPGTDTQYF,TGCGCCAGCAGCCAAGTCGTGGGGGGGCCCGGCACAGATACGCAGTATTTT
NA,TRBV27,NA,TRBJ2-7,CASSFGLDYEQYF,TGTGCCAGCAGTTTCGGGTTAGACTACGAGCAGTACTTC
TRBD2,TRBV29-1,NA,TRBJ2-3,CSVEDLPGLAGATDTQYF,TGCAGCGTTGAAGACTTACCGGGACTAGCGGGAGCCACAGATACGCAGTATTTT
TRBD1,TRBV6-5,NA,TRBJ1-1,CASKVFQTGEAFF,TGTGCCAGCAAGGTATTTCAGACAGGGGAAGCTTTCTTT
NA,TRBV2,NA,TRBJ2-1,CASSVGSGYNEQFF,TGTGCCAGCAGTGTCGGGAGTGGTTACAATGAGCAGTTCTTC
NA,TRBV9,NA,TRBJ1-6,CASSVGLGVDNSPLHF,TGTGCCAGCAGCGTAGGTTTAGGGGTGGATAATTCACCCCTCCACTTT
TRBD1,TRBV9,NA,TRBJ1-1,CASSTGSTEAFF,TGTGCCAGCTCGACAGGGTCCACTGAAGCTTTCTTT
TRBD1,TRBV13,NA,TRBJ1-6,CASSLQGSGSPLHF,TGTGCCAGCAGCCTACAGGGGTCTGGTTCACCCCTCCACTTT
TRBD1,TRBV5-6,NA,TRBJ2-1,CASKAGPGQGYNEQFF,TGTGCCAGCAAGGCCGGCCCGGGACAGGGCTACAATGAGCAGTTCTTC
TRBD2,TRBV29-1,NA,TRBJ2-1,CSVEGSGRAVEQFF,TGCAGCGTTGAGGGAAGCGGGAGGGCCGTTGAGCAGTTCTTC
TRBD1,TRBV7-9,NA,TRBJ1-1,CASSPQTGWLGAPFF,TGTGCCAGCAGCCCCCAGACAGGGTGGCTCGGGGCGCCTTTCTTT
NA,TRBV7-9,NA,TRBJ2-7,CASSLLGSGYEQYF,TGTGCCAGCAGCTTATTGGGGAGTGGCTACGAGCAGTACTTC
NA,TRBV5-1,NA,TRBJ1-2,CASSLQADGYTF,TGCGCCAGCAGCTTACAGGCCGATGGCTACACCTTC
NA,TRBV7-2,NA,TRBJ2-7,CASSQFLRREQYF,TGTGCCAGCAGCCAATTTCTTAGGAGGGAGCAGTACTTC
NA,TRBV29-1,NA,TRBJ2-1,CSVEEYGNEQFF,TGCAGCGTTGAAGAGTACGGTAATGAGCAGTTCTTC
TRBD1,TRBV18,NA,TRBJ2-3,CASSTISGTGDGDTQYF,TGTGCCAGCTCAACGATCTCCGGGACAGGGGATGGAGATACGCAGTATTTT
NA,TRBV28,NA,TRBJ1-2,CASSLQLDYGYTF,TGTGCCAGCAGTTTACAATTGGACTATGGCTACACCTTC
NA,TRBV27,NA,TRBJ2-2,CASSLSRLSTGELFF,TGTGCCAGCAGTTTATCCCGTTTGTCGACCGGGGAGCTGTTTTTT
TRBD2,TRBV6-1,NA,TRBJ2-7,CASSETTSGSYEQYF,TGTGCCAGCAGTGAAACGACTAGCGGGAGCTACGAGCAGTACTTC
NA,TRBV27,NA,TRBJ2-1,CASSPRVAGAPGNEQFF,TGTGCCAGCAGTCCGAGGGTGGCGGGGGCCCCCGGCAATGAGCAGTTCTTC
TRBD1,TRBV9,NA,TRBJ2-1,CASSPGRTGIDNEQFF,TGTGCCAGCAGCCCTGGGAGGACAGGGATAGACAATGAGCAGTTCTTC
TRBD2,TRBV27,NA,TRBJ2-7,CASSWGGVEQYF,TGTGCCAGCAGTTGGGGGGGGGTGGAGCAGTACTTC
NA,TRBV13,NA,TRBJ2-5,CASSLSLEGAETQYF,TGTGCCAGCAGCTTATCCCTCGAGGGCGCCGAGACCCAGTACTTC
NA,TRBV9,NA,TRBJ1-1,CASSVGEDMNTEAFF,TGTGCCAGCAGCGTAGGGGAGGATATGAACACTGAAGCTTTCTTT
TRBD2,TRBV4-2,NA,TRBJ2-7,CASSQDLASGRSGEQYF,TGTGCCAGCAGCCAAGATCTAGCTAGCGGGAGATCGGGCGAGCAGTACTTC
TRBD1,TRBV9,NA,TRBJ2-1,CASSVFSGTGGYEQFF,TGTGCCAGCAGCGTATTCTCCGGGACAGGGGGTTATGAGCAGTTCTTC
NA,TRBV27,NA,TRBJ2-3,CASLGLGADTQYF,TGTGCCAGCCTGGGTCTCGGCGCAGATACGCAGTATTTT
TRBD2,TRBV7-8,NA,TRBJ2-4,CASSQQPGSGDIQYF,TGTGCCAGCAGCCAGCAGCCCGGGAGCGGGGACATTCAGTACTTC
TRBD1,TRBV7-9,NA,TRBJ1-1,CASSIDRGPEAFF,TGTGCCAGCAGCATAGACAGGGGGCCTGAAGCTTTCTTT
NA,TRBV10-1,NA,TRBJ2-7,CASSEGPTYEQYF,TGCGCCAGCAGTGAGGGTCCTACCTACGAGCAGTACTTC
TRBD1,TRBV2,NA,TRBJ1-2,CASRSGGEGSYGYTF,TGTGCCAGCAGATCAGGGGGCGAGGGAAGCTATGGCTACACCTTC
TRBD2,TRBV28,once,TRBJ2-1,CASRPLGTRGDHEQFF,TGTGCCAGCAGACCACTTGGGACTAGGGGGGACCATGAGCAGTTCTTC
NA,TRBV5-6,NA,TRBJ2-1,CASSIEQVFTNEQFF,TGTGCCAGCAGCATAGAGCAGGTCTTCACCAATGAGCAGTTCTTC
TRBD1,TRBV16,NA,TRBJ1-1,CASSQLTGGGTEAFF,TGTGCCAGCAGCCAGCTAACAGGGGGAGGTACTGAAGCTTTCTTT
NA,TRBV11-3,NA,TRBJ2-2,CASRYRVPGGELFF,TGTGCCAGCAGATACCGGGTCCCCGGCGGGGAGCTGTTTTTT